This T cell receptor beta chain derives from a study of T cell repertoires in cytomegalovirus infection. Looking at the study overall: A matching HLA type, together with CMV infection, was signaled by public TCR beta signatures. General observations from the study: Ex vivo responses were dominated by HLA-C-restricted CMV-specific TCR beta clonotypes.

MiXCR, run by TCRdb on the reads, gives a single entry per CDR3 protein. In the table there are roughly 760,000 distinct CDR3 sequences, under 40% of which are singletons. With respect to this clonotype: Its antigen is as yet unknown.

The origin of this receptor is a human donor in good health (CMV status not recorded). Some clones in this sample may be carry-over from other donors' samples. Sequencing used PBMCs.

CDR3 loop: CASRVNLRDEQYF. DNA for the CDR3: TGTGCCAGCAGGGTTAATCTCCGGGACGAGCAGTACTTC. The V gene is TRBV6-2 or TRBV6-3, the J gene TRBJ2-7; the D is unclear. The CDR3 length is 13 residues. Trimming took off 6 bases at V and 5 bases at J, with 14 bases between the two ends. Germline CDR1 is MNHEY and CDR2 is SVGEGT.